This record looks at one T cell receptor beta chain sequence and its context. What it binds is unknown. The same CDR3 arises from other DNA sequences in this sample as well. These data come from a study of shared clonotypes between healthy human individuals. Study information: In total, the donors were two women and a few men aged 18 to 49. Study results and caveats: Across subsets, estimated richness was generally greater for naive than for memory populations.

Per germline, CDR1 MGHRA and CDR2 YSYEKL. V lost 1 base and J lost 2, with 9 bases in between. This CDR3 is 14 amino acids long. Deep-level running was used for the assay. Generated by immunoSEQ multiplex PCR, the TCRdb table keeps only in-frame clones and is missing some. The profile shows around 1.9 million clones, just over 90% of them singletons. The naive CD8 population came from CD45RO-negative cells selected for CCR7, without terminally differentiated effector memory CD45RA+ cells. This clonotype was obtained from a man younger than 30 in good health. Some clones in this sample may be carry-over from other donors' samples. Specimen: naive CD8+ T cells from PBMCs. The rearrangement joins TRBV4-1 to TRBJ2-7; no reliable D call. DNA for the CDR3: TGCGCCAGCAGCCAAGTCCCCGGTCCCTACGAGCAGTACTTC. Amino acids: CASSQVPGPYEQYF.